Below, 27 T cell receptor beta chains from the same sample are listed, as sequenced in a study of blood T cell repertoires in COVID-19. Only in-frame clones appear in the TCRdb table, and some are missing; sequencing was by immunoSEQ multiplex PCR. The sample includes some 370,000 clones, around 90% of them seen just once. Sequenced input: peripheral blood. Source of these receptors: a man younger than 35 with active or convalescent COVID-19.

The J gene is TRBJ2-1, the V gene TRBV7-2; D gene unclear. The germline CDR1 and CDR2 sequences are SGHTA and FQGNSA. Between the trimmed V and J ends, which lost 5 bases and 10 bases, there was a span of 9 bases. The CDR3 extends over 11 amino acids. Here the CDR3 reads CASSPRSEQFF. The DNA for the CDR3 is TGTGCCAGCAGCCCTCGTAGCGAGCAGTTCTTC.

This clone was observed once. This CDR3 is CAWTPGTGAFGEQYF. CDR3 nucleotide sequence: TGTGCCTGGACCCCCGGGACAGGGGCGTTTGGAGAGCAGTACTTC. The V call is TRBV30, the J call TRBJ2-7, with TRBD1 matching over 10 bases. The CDR3 runs 15 residues. The J segment lost 7 bases and the V segment lost 4 bases, leaving 13 bases of the junction unmatched. CDR1 GTSNPN and CDR2 SVGIG come from the germline V gene (reference sequence).

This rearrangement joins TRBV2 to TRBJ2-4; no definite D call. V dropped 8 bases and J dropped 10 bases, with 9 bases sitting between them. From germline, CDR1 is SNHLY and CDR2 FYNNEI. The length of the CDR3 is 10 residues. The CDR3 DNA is TGTGCCAGCCGAAAGACAATTCAGTACTTC. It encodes CASRKTIQYF.

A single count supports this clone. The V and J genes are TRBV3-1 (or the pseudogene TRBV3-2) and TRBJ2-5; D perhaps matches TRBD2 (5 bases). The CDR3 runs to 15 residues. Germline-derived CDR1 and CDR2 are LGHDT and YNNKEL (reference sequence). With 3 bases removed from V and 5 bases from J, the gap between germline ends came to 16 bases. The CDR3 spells CASSHASGPWETQYF. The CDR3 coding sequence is TGTGCCAGCAGCCACGCCAGCGGTCCGTGGGAGACCCAGTACTTC.

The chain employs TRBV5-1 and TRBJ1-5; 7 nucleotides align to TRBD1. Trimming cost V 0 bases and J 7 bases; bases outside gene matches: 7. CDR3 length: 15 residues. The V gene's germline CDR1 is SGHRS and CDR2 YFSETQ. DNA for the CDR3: TGCGCCAGCAGCTTGGCCGGACAGGCGAAGCAGCCCCAGCATTTT. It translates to CASSLAGQAKQPQHF.

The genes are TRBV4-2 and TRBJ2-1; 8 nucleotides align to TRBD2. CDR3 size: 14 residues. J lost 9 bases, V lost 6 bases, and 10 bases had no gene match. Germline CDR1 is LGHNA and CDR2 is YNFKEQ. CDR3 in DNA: TGTGCCAGCAGAAGTAGCGGGGCGGGGTCTGAGCAGTTCTTC. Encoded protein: CASRSSGAGSEQFF.

CDR3 DNA sequence: TGTGCCAGCAGTACAGGGTATGGCTACACCTTC. Protein product: CASSTGYGYTF. The chain recombines TRBV6-5 with TRBJ1-2, with D perhaps TRBD1 (6 bases). Germline CDR1 MNHEY, CDR2 SVGAGI. The V gene lost 5 bases and the J gene lost 5 bases, with 6 bases spanning the gap. There are 11 residues in the CDR3.

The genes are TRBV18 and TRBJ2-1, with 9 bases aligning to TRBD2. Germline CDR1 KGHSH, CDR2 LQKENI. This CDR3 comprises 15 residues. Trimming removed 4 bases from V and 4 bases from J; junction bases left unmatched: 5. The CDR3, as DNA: TGTGCCAGCTCACTTCGGACTAGCGTGTACAATGAGCAGTTCTTC. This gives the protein CASSLRTSVYNEQFF. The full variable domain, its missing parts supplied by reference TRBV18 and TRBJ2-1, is NAGVMQNPRHLVRRRGQEARLRCSPMKGHSHVYWYRQLPEEGLKFMVYLQKENIIDESGMPKERFSAEFPKEGPSILRIQQVVRGDSAAYFCASSLRTSVYNEQFFGPGTRLTVL.

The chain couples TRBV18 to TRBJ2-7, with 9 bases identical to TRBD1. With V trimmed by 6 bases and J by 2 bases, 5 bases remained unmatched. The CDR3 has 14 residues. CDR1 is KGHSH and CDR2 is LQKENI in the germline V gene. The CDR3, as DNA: TGTGCCAGCTCGGGACAGGGATCCCCCTACGAGCAGTACTTC. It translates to CASSGQGSPYEQYF. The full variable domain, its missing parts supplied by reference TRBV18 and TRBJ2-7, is NAGVMQNPRHLVRRRGQEARLRCSPMKGHSHVYWYRQLPEEGLKFMVYLQKENIIDESGMPKERFSAEFPKEGPSILRIQQVVRGDSAAYFCASSGQGSPYEQYFGPGTRLTVT.

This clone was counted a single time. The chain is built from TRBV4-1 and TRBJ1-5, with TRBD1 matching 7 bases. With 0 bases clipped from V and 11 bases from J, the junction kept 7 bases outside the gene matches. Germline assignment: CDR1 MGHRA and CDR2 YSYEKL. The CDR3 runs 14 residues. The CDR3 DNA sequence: TGCGCCAGCAGCCAAGATGGCACAGGGGTAGCCCAGCATTTT. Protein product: CASSQDGTGVAQHF.

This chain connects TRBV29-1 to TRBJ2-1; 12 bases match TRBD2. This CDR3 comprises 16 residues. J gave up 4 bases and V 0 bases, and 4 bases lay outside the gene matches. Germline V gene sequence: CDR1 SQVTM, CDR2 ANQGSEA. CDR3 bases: TGCAGCGTTGAAGATCAGGGGACTAGCGGGTACAATGAGCAGTTCTTC. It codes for CSVEDQGTSGYNEQFF.

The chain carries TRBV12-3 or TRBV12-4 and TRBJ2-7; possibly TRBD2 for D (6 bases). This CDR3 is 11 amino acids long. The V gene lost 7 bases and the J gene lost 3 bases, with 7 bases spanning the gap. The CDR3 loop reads CASTGGYEQYF. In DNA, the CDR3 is TGTGCCAGCACCGGGGGCTACGAGCAGTACTTC.

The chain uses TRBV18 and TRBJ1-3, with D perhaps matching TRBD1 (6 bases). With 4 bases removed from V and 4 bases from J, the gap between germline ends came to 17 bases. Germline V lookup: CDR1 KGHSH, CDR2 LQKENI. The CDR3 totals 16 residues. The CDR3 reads CASSQNLQGSGNTIYF. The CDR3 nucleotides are TGTGCCAGCTCACAAAATCTACAGGGTTCAGGAAACACCATATATTTT.

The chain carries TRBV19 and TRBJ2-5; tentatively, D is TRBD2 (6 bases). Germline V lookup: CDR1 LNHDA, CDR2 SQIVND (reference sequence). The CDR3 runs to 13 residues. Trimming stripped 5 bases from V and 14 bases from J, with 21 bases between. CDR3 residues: CASSRPGLADPYF. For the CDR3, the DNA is TGTGCCAGTAGTCGTCCGGGACTCGCCGACCCTTACTTC.

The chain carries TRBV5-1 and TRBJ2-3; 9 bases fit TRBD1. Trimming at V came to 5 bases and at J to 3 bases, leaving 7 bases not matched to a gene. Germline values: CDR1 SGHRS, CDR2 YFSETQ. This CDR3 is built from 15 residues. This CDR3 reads CASRPPGTGTDTQYF. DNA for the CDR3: TGCGCCAGCAGGCCCCCCGGGACAGGGACAGATACGCAGTATTTT. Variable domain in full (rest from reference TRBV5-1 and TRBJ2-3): KAGVTQTPRYLIKTRGQQVTLSCSPISGHRSVSWYQQTPGQGLQFLFEYFSETQRNKGNFPGRFSGRQFSNSRSEMNVSTLELGDSALYLCASRPPGTGTDTQYFGPGTRLTVL.

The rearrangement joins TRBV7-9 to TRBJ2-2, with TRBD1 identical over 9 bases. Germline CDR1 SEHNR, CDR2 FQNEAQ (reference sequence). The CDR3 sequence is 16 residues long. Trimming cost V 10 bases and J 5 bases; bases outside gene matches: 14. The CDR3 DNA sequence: TGTGCCACCCCCGGAGAGTCAGGACAGGGGACCGGGGAGCTGTTTTTT. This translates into CATPGESGQGTGELFF.

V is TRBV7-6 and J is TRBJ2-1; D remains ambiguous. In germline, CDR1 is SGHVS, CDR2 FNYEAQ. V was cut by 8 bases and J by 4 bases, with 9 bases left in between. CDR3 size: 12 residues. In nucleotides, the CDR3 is TGTGCCAGCTCTCCCAGTTACAATGAGCAGTTCTTC. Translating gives CASSPSYNEQFF. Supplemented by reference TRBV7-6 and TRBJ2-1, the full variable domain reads GAGVSQSPRYKVTKRGQDVALRCDPISGHVSLYWYRQALGQGPEFLTYFNYEAQQDKSGLPNDRFSAERPEGSISTLTIQRTEQRDSAMYRCASSPSYNEQFFGPGTRLTVL.

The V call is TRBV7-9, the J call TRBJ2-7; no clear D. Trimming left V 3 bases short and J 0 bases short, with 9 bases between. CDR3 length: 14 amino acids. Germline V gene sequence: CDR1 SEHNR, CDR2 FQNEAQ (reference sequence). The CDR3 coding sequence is TGTGCCAGCAGCTTTGGGCCGAGCTCCTACGAGCAGTACTTC. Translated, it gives CASSFGPSSYEQYF.

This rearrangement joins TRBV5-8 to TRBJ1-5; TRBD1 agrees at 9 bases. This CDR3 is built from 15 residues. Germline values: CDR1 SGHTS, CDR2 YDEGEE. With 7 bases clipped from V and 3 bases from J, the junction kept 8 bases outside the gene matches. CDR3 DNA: TGTGCCAGCCCTCCGGGACAGGGTTTCAATCAGCCCCAGCATTTT. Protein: CASPPGQGFNQPQHF.

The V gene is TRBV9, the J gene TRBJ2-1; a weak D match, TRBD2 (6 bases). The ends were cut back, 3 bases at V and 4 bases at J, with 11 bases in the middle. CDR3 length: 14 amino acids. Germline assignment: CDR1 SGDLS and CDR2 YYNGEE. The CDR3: CASSARDFYNEQFF. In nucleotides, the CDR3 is TGTGCCAGCAGCGCCCGGGACTTTTACAATGAGCAGTTCTTC.

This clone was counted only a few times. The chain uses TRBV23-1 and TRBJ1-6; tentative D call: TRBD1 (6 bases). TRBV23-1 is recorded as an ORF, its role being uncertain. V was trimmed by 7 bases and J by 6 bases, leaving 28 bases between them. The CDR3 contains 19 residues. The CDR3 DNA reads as TGCGCCAGCACCATTGAGCCGGGACACAACCTTAACCGTAATTCACCCCTCCACTTT. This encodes CASTIEPGHNLNRNSPLHF.

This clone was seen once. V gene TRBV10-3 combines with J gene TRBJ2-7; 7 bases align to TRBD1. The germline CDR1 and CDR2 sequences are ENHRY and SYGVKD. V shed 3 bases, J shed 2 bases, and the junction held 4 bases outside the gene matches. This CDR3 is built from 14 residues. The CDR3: CAISDSDRAYEQYF. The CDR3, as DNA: TGTGCCATCAGTGATAGTGACAGGGCCTACGAGCAGTACTTC.

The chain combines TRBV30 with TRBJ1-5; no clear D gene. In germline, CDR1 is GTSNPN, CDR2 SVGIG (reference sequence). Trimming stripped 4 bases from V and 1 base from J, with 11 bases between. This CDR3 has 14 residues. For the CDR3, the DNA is TGTGCCTGGACTAGACGGTGGAGCAATCAGCCCCAGCATTTT. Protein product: CAWTRRWSNQPQHF. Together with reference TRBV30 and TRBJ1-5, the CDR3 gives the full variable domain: SQTIHQWPATLVQPVGSPLSLECTVEGTSNPNLYWYRQAAGRGLQLLFYSVGIGQISSEVPQNLSASRPQDRQFILSSKKLLLSDSGFYLCAWTRRWSNQPQHFGDGTRLSIL.

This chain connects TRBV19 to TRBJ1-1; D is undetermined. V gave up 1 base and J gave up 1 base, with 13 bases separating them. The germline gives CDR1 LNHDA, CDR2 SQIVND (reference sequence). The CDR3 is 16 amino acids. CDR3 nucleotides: TGTGCCAGTAGTATAGGAAGGGCGGGAGGGAACACTGAAGCTTTCTTT. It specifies CASSIGRAGGNTEAFF.

The CDR3 DNA follows: TGTGCCAGCAGCCTGAGTTGGCCTAGAAATGAAAAACTGTTTTTT. The encoded protein is CASSLSWPRNEKLFF. The chain carries TRBV11-2 and TRBJ1-4; D remains ambiguous. The CDR3 is made up of 15 amino acids. Germline V CDR1 and CDR2: SGHAT, FQNNGV. The V end lost 5 bases, the J end lost 5 bases, and 15 bases lay between the germline ends.

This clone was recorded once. This CDR3 reads CASSPVGTGVWRTEAFF. CDR3 sequence (DNA): TGTGCCAGCAGCCCAGTCGGGACAGGGGTGTGGAGGACTGAAGCTTTCTTT. The gene calls are TRBV7-9 and TRBJ1-1; 10 nucleotides match TRBD1. The trim removed 5 bases at V and 5 bases at J, leaving 14 bases unmatched. The CDR3 length is 17 residues. CDR1 is SEHNR, CDR2 FQNEAQ, per germline (reference sequence).

This CDR3 is CASSYRDRGYEQYF. The DNA for the CDR3 is TGTGCCAGCAGTTATAGGGACAGGGGCTACGAGCAGTACTTC. The V call is TRBV6-2 or TRBV6-3, the J call TRBJ2-7; TRBD1 aligns across 10 bases. Germline V gene data show CDR1 as MNHEY and CDR2 as SVGEGT. The CDR3 spans 14 residues. Trimming cost V 3 bases and J 3 bases; bases outside gene matches: 2.